This entry describes one TCR beta chain. Each CDR3 protein is one row after TCRdb ran MiXCR on the reads. The repertoire holds hundreds of thousands of distinct CDR3 sequences, with about a sixth as singletons. With V trimmed by 9 bases and J by 4 bases, 9 bases remained unmatched. From germline, CDR1 is MGHDK and CDR2 SYGVNS. CDR3 size: 14 residues. The sample is drawn from a study of T cell repertoires in cytomegalovirus infection. The V call is TRBV25-1, the J call TRBJ2-1; TRBD1 aligns across 7 bases. Source material: PBMCs. The TCR sequence derives from a human donor in good health (CMV status not recorded). Some clones in this sample may be carry-over from other donors' samples. The CDR3: CASNPGQTYNEQFF. CDR3 in DNA: TGTGCCAGTAACCCGGGACAGACTTACAATGAGCAGTTCTTC.